The rows below give T cell receptor beta chains drawn from one sample of a study of T cell responses to AZD1222 COVID-19 vaccine. Sequencing used immunoSEQ multiplex PCR; TCRdb keeps in-frame clones, though not all of them. The table includes approximately 200,000 clones, about nine tenths detected once. The material sequenced was peripheral blood, taken on day 0 of MenACWY control vaccination. The source of these receptors is an adult in good health. The CDR3 runs from the conserved cysteine through the conserved F or W. D genes are given only for firm matches.

d_call v_call cdr3_aa
TRBD2 TRBV9 CASSASGGAIVRTDTQYF
. TRBV7-2 CASSLDPREKLFF
. TRBV7-9 CASSLNREAYEQYF
. TRBV2 CASSALEARTEAFF
. TRBV27 CASSLRGGTDTQYF
. TRBV5-5 CASRSRDIVSTDTQYF
. TRBV28 CASSLSARTTRNTEAFF
TRBD2 TRBV10-3 CAISDPGLAGSGANVLTF
TRBD2 TRBV4-2 CASSQDLTSGSTRTDTQYF
. TRBV6-5 CASSYSSQGGTGELFF
. TRBV5-6 CASSSVNYGYTF